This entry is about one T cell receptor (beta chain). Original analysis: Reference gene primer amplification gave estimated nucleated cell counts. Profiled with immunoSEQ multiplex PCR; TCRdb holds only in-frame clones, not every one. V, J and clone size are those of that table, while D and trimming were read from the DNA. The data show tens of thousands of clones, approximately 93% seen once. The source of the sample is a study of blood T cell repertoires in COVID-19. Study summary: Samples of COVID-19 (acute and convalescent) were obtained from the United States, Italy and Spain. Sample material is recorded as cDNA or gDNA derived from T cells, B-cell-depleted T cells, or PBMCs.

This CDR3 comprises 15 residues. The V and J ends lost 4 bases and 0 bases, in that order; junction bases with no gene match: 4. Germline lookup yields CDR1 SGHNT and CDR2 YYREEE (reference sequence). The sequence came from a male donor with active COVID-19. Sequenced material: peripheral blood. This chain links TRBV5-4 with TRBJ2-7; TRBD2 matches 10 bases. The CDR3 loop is CASSDASGGSYEQYF. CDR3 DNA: TGTGCCAGCAGCGACGCTAGCGGGGGCTCCTACGAGCAGTACTTC.